This TCR beta chain was sequenced during a study of shared clonotypes between healthy human individuals. The overall study: Donors consisted of two women and three men between 18 and 49.

V dropped 4 bases and J dropped 6; count of bases not matched to a gene: 8. The V gene's germline CDR1 is SGHDN and CDR2 FVKESK. This CDR3 has 14 amino acids. At the deep level, the assay was run. The method was immunoSEQ multiplex PCR; TCRdb's version includes in-frame clones alone and lacks a portion of them. The sample lists fewer than 1.4 million clones, approximately 80% seen once, with roughly 0.61% in the top ten. Splitting of CD4+ cells produced CD45RA+ naive and CD45RA-negative memory subsets. The TCR comes from a man aged 18 to 29 in good health. Some clones in this sample may be carry-over from other donors' samples. Sequenced sample: memory CD4+ T cells from PBMCs. The subset here: CD45RA-negative fraction. The chain recombines TRBV14 with TRBJ2-7; 8 positions agree with TRBD2. The CDR3, as DNA: TGTGCCAGCAGCCCCCGGACTAGCTTCGGCGAGCAGTACTTC. Translating it yields CASSPRTSFGEQYF.